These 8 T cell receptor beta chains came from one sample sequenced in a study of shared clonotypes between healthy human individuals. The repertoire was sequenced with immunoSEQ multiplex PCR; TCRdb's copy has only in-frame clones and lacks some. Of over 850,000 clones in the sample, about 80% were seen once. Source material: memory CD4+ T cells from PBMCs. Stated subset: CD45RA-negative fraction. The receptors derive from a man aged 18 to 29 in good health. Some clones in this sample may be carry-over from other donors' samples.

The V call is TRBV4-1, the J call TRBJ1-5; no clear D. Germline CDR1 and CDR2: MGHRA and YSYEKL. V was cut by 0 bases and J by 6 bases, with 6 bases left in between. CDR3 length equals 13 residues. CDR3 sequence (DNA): TGCGCCAGCAGCCAAGACACCGGTCAGCCCCAGCATTTT. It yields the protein CASSQDTGQPQHF.

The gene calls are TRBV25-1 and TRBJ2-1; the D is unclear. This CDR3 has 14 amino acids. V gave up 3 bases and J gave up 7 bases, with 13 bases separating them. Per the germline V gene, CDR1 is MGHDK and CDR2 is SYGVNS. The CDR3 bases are TGTGCCAGCAGTGAGTATCGGCCCCCGAATGAGCAGTTCTTC. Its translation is CASSEYRPPNEQFF.

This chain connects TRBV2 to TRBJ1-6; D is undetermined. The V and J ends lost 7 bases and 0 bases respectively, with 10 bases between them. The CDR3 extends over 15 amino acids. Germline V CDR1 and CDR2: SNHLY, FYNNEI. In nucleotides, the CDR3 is TGTGCCAGCAAACGGGAAAGCTCCTATAATTCACCCCTCCACTTT. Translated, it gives CASKRESSYNSPLHF.

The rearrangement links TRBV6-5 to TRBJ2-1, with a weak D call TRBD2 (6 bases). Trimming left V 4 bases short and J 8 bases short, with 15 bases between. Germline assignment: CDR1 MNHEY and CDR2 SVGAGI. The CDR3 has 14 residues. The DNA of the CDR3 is TGTGCCAGCAGTTTCAGACTAGGGGTCGATGAGCAGTTCTTC. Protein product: CASSFRLGVDEQFF.

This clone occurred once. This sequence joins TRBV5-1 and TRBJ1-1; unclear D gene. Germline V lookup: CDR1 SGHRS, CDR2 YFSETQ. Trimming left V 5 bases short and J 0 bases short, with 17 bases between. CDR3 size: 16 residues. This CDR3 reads CASRPSGLAMNTEAFF. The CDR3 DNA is TGCGCCAGCAGACCCTCGGGTTTGGCAATGAACACTGAAGCTTTCTTT.

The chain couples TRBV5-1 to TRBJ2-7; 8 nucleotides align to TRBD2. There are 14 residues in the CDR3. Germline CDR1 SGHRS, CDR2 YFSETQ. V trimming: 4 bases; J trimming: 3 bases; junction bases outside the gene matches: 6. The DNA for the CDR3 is TGCGCCAGCAGCAATGCGGGAGGCAACTACGAGCAGTACTTC. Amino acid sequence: CASSNAGGNYEQYF.

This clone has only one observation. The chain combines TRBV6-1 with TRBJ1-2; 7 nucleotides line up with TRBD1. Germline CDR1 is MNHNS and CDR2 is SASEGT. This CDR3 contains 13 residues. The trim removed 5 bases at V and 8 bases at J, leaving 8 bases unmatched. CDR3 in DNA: TGTGCCAGCAGTAGGACTCAGGGGGGAGGCTACACCTTC. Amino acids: CASSRTQGGGYTF.

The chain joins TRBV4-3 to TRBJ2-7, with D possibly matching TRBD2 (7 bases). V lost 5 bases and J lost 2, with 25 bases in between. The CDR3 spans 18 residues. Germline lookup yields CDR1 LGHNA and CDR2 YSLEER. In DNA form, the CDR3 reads TGCGCCAGCAGCGTAGGGGAGGGCGCCGGAGGGGGTCCCTACGAGCAGTACTTC. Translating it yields CASSVGEGAGGGPYEQYF.